The sample holds one count of the clone carrying this T cell receptor beta chain. What it binds is unknown. This sample was taken from a study of cytomegalovirus exposure and HLA in healthy donors. Study-wide results and caveats: It emerged from a later analysis that several of the most significant clusters appeared to be linked to common viral pathogens. When a later analysis was performed, an Asian-associated ancestry cluster reportedly had fewer N-insertions than the approximately 680-donor mean. Reported performance of the classifier showed diagnosis of cytomegalovirus status with high specificity and sensitivity.

The PCR employed 60 Vbeta primers together with 13 Jbeta primers. Sequencing was performed with immunoSEQ multiplex PCR; in TCRdb, only in-frame clones are kept and a portion is missing. The sample includes under 200,000 clones, approximately 78% seen only once; the top ten take 0.95% to 1%. CDR3 length: 13 amino acids. The V end lost 4 bases, the J end lost 5 bases, and 11 bases lay between the germline ends. Germline V gene data show CDR1 as SEHNR and CDR2 as FQNEAQ (reference sequence). The V and J genes are TRBV7-9 and TRBJ2-5; the D gene is possibly TRBD1 (6 bases). The specimen was PBMCs. The receptor comes from a girl aged 2-10 years in good health and CMV-seropositive. Written as DNA, the CDR3 is TGTGCCAGCAGCTCAGGGGTGAGGGAGACCCAGTACTTC. Translated, it gives CASSSGVRETQYF. Full variable domain (outside the CDR3, taken from reference TRBV7-9 and TRBJ2-5): DTGVSQNPRHKITKRGQNVTFRCDPISEHNRLYWYRQTLGQGPEFLTYFQNEAQLEKSRLLSDRFSAERPKGSFSTLEIQRTEQGDSAMYLCASSSGVRETQYFGPGTRLLVL.